These T cell receptor beta chains were read from a single sample in a study of blood T cell repertoires in COVID-19. Produced via immunoSEQ multiplex PCR; TCRdb's table is partial and in-frame only. The sample lists 140,000 to 150,000 clones; 75% to 90% were seen once. The sample consisted of peripheral blood. The receptors derive from a woman aged 55-69 years with COVID-19, enrolled during active disease. CDR3s include the opening cysteine and the closing phenylalanine or tryptophan. A D gene is named only where the DNA matches it firmly. Clone size is stated in some rows and not others, as once, few, many or a class when expanded.

d_call,j_call,v_call,clone_size,cdr3_aa,cdr3_nt
TRBD1,TRBJ1-2,TRBV9,once,CASSVLGQGSYGYTF,TGTGCCAGCAGCGTTTTGGGACAGGGCTCGTATGGCTACACCTTC
TRBD2,TRBJ2-3,TRBV5-1,.,CASSLASGGRADTQYF,TGCGCCAGCAGCTTGGCTAGCGGGGGTAGGGCAGATACGCAGTATTTT
.,TRBJ2-2,TRBV29-1,.,CSVEDVSGELFF,TGCAGCGTTGAAGATGTATCCGGGGAGCTGTTTTTT
.,TRBJ1-1,TRBV27,.,CASSLPGGWAFF,TGTGCCAGCAGTTTACCCGGAGGGTGGGCTTTCTTT
TRBD1,TRBJ2-1,TRBV29-1,.,CSVEWRDRGYNEQFF,TGCAGCGTCGAATGGCGGGACAGGGGTTACAATGAGCAGTTCTTC
TRBD1,TRBJ2-3,TRBV29-1,.,CSVEGQGSDTQYF,TGCAGCGTTGAAGGACAGGGATCAGATACGCAGTATTTT
.,TRBJ2-7,TRBV7-9,.,CASSQGLVEQYF,TGTGCCAGCAGCCAGGGCCTGGTCGAGCAGTACTTC
TRBD1,TRBJ1-1,TRBV7-9,.,CASSTTGTGDNTEAFF,TGTGCCAGCAGTACCACCGGGACAGGAGATAACACTGAAGCTTTCTTT
.,TRBJ2-5,TRBV18,.,CASSPVEGGQETQYF,TGTGCCAGCTCACCAGTGGAGGGGGGGCAAGAGACCCAGTACTTC
TRBD1,TRBJ2-7,TRBV4-1,.,CASSQGRTGGLEQYF,TGCGCCAGCAGCCAAGGGAGGACAGGGGGCTTGGAGCAGTACTTC
.,TRBJ2-3,TRBV7-8,.,CASSPTASILDTQYF,TGTGCCAGCAGCCCTACAGCTAGCATTCTAGATACGCAGTATTTT
TRBD1,TRBJ1-2,TRBV6-6,.,CASSQPRSQGFYGYTF,TGTGCCAGCAGCCAACCTCGTTCACAGGGGTTCTATGGCTACACCTTC
.,TRBJ1-2,TRBV7-8,.,CASSLRREGRGYTF,TGTGCCAGCAGCTTAAGGAGGGAGGGGCGTGGCTACACCTTC
TRBD1,TRBJ1-1,TRBV7-3,.,CASRRGQGRNTEAFF,TGTGCCAGCAGACGCGGACAGGGGCGGAACACTGAAGCTTTCTTT
TRBD1,TRBJ1-5,TRBV19,.,CASSTEPTGVGTNQPQHF,TGTGCCAGTAGTACAGAACCGACAGGGGTCGGGACAAATCAGCCCCAGCATTTT
.,TRBJ1-6,TRBV11-3,.,CASSAGGDNSPLHF,TGTGCCAGCAGCGCCGGGGGTGATAATTCACCCCTCCACTTT
.,TRBJ1-2,TRBV18,.,CASSPNRENYGYTF,TGTGCCAGCTCACCTAACAGGGAGAACTATGGCTACACCTTC
.,TRBJ2-7,TRBV30,.,CAWSRGSSYEQYF,TGTGCCTGGAGTAGAGGCAGCTCCTACGAGCAGTACTTC
TRBD1,TRBJ1-1,TRBV6-5,few,CASSYTGQGKAFF,TGTGCCAGCAGTTACACGGGACAGGGAAAAGCTTTCTTT
TRBD2,TRBJ2-3,TRBV7-3,.,CASSLIAGGTDTQYF,TGTGCCAGCAGCTTAATAGCGGGGGGGACGGATACGCAGTATTTT
.,TRBJ2-5,TRBV30,.,CAWSLRGETQYF,TGTGCCTGGAGCCTAAGGGGAGAGACCCAGTACTTC
TRBD1,TRBJ1-5,TRBV4-1,.,CASSPQVRRTGGDQPQHF,TGCGCCAGCAGCCCTCAGGTTCGAAGGACAGGAGGGGATCAGCCCCAGCATTTT
.,TRBJ1-5,TRBV2,.,CASGGAGGNQPQHF,TGTGCCAGCGGCGGGGCGGGTGGTAATCAGCCCCAGCATTTT
.,TRBJ1-1,TRBV28,few,CASSRLEATEAFF,TGTGCCAGCAGTCGACTAGAAGCCACTGAAGCTTTCTTT
.,TRBJ2-2,TRBV2,few,CASSQTGFANTGELFF,TGTGCCAGCAGTCAAACAGGGTTCGCGAACACCGGGGAGCTGTTTTTT
TRBD2,TRBJ2-3,TRBV19,.,CASSMTSGVTDTQYF,TGTGCCAGTAGTATGACTAGCGGGGTTACAGATACGCAGTATTTT
.,TRBJ2-4,TRBV9,.,CASSVDEGDIQYF,TGTGCCAGCAGCGTAGACGAGGGGGACATTCAGTACTTC
.,TRBJ1-3,TRBV7-8,.,CASRPSGASGNTIYF,TGTGCCAGCAGACCTAGCGGGGCCTCTGGAAACACCATATATTTT
.,TRBJ1-5,TRBV15,.,CATSRDGHRVGNQPQHF,TGTGCCACCAGCAGAGATGGCCACAGGGTCGGCAATCAGCCCCAGCATTTT
.,TRBJ2-2,TRBV30,once,CAWSVILNTGELFF,TGTGCCTGGAGTGTAATCCTGAACACCGGGGAGCTGTTTTTT
.,TRBJ2-2,TRBV5-1,.,CASSLRPKQGSDTGELFF,TGCGCCAGCAGCTTACGACCTAAACAGGGATCGGACACCGGGGAGCTGTTTTTT
TRBD1,TRBJ1-2,TRBV12-3/TRBV12-4,once,CASSPDRDGYTF,TGTGCCAGCAGCCCAGACAGGGATGGCTACACCTTC
TRBD2,TRBJ2-7,TRBV7-2,.,CASSDYPLAGFSYEQYF,TGTGCCAGCAGCGATTACCCCCTAGCGGGCTTTTCCTACGAGCAGTACTTC
TRBD1,TRBJ1-1,TRBV3-1/TRBV3-2,.,CASSQESRTGDTEAFF,TGTGCCAGCAGCCAAGAATCGAGAACAGGGGACACTGAAGCTTTCTTT
.,TRBJ2-6,TRBV6-5,.,CATQLRVFGANVLTF,TGTGCCACCCAACTCAGGGTCTTTGGGGCCAACGTCCTGACTTTC
.,TRBJ1-4,TRBV6-5,.,CASSWTVYNEKLFF,TGTGCCAGCAGCTGGACAGTGTATAACGAAAAACTGTTTTTT
.,TRBJ2-2,TRBV7-6,.,CASSSSQADFTGELFF,TGTGCCAGCAGCAGTAGCCAAGCGGACTTCACCGGGGAGCTGTTTTTT
.,TRBJ2-5,TRBV4-1,.,CASSQGFAGKETQYF,TGCGCCAGCAGCCAAGGATTTGCGGGGAAAGAGACCCAGTACTTC
.,TRBJ1-2,TRBV19,.,CASSRQANYGYTF,TGTGCCAGTAGTCGGCAGGCTAACTATGGCTACACCTTC
.,TRBJ1-1,TRBV5-1,.,CASSLEGGNTEAFF,TGCGCCAGCAGCTTGGAGGGAGGGAACACTGAAGCTTTCTTT
.,TRBJ2-7,TRBV2,.,CASSEHGRDSYEQYF,TGTGCCAGCAGTGAACACGGCAGGGACTCCTACGAGCAGTACTTC
.,TRBJ1-1,TRBV12-3/TRBV12-4,.,CASSPYGSTEAFF,TGTGCCAGCAGTCCCTATGGGAGCACTGAAGCTTTCTTT